Listed below are T cell receptor beta chains from one sample, sequenced in a study of PD-1 blockade in classical Hodgkin lymphoma. This table comes from immunoSEQ multiplex PCR, and its TCRdb copy is limited to in-frame clones, with some not included. Among 12,000 or so clones listed, roughly 85% were seen once. Specimen: peripheral blood mononuclear cells (PBMCs), collected at baseline. Receptor source: a human donor with classical Hodgkin lymphoma. Both conserved end residues are part of each CDR3. D genes are given only for firm matches. The size field is filled for only some rows; it gives once, few, many or a size class.

>-|TRBJ1-1|TRBV7-6|-
CASSLNAGLGNTEAFF
TGTGCCAGCAGCTTAAATGCAGGTTTGGGGAACACTGAAGCTTTCTTT
>TRBD1|TRBJ1-4|TRBV2|-
CASSVNRGGEKLFF
TGTGCCAGCAGTGTCAACAGGGGAGGCGAAAAACTGTTTTTT
>TRBD1|TRBJ1-2|TRBV5-1|-
CASSLLGDRGNYGYTF
TGCGCCAGCAGCTTACTAGGAGACAGGGGAAACTATGGCTACACCTTC
>-|TRBJ1-1|TRBV25-1|-
CASRGPLPEAFF
TGTGCCAGCAGGGGTCCACTTCCTGAAGCTTTCTTT
>-|TRBJ2-1|TRBV19|large
CASSIGPLENNEQFF
TGTGCCAGTAGTATAGGTCCCTTGGAAAACAATGAGCAGTTCTTC
>-|TRBJ1-1|TRBV11-2|-
CATHRAQRGEAFF
TGTGCCACCCATAGGGCCCAAAGGGGTGAAGCTTTCTTT
>TRBD1|TRBJ1-1|TRBV5-1|-
CASSLEGTGITEAFF
TGCGCCAGCAGCTTGGAGGGGACAGGGATCACTGAAGCTTTCTTT
>TRBD1|TRBJ2-7|TRBV27|-
CASSLSRDRGSYEQYF
TGTGCCAGCAGTTTATCGAGGGACAGGGGGTCCTACGAGCAGTACTTC
>TRBD2|TRBJ2-1|TRBV4-2|-
CASSPRDSGGDEQFF
TGTGCCAGCAGCCCCCGGGACTCGGGGGGGGATGAGCAGTTCTTC
>-|TRBJ2-7|TRBV7-6|-
CASSLAAEIYEQYF
TGTGCCAGCAGCTTAGCGGCGGAAATCTACGAGCAGTACTTC
>-|TRBJ2-7|TRBV5-1|-
CASKGLIPYEQYF
TGCGCCAGCAAGGGACTGATTCCCTACGAGCAGTACTTC